This T cell receptor beta chain was profiled in a study of shared clonotypes between healthy human individuals. CDR1 is SEHNR and CDR2 is FQNEAQ in the germline V gene (reference sequence). Trimming stripped 5 bases from V and 7 bases from J, with 15 bases between. The CDR3 totals 14 residues. Produced via immunoSEQ multiplex PCR; TCRdb's table is partial and in-frame only. The sample shows approximately 250,000 clones, under 80% of them seen only once. V gene TRBV7-9 combines with J gene TRBJ2-1; no firm D call. This sequence originates from a man aged 30-40 years in good health. The specimen sequenced was memory CD4+ T cells sorted from blood. Indicated subset: CD45RA-negative fraction. The CDR3 here is CASSPTTLRNEQFF. The DNA of the CDR3 is TGTGCCAGCAGCCCAACGACCCTCCGGAATGAGCAGTTCTTC.